This entry is about one TCR beta chain. Only in-frame clones appear in the TCRdb table, and some are missing; sequencing was by immunoSEQ multiplex PCR. The repertoire holds approximately 58,000 clones, with about 88% as singletons. This entry is derived from a study of OX40 agonist ivuxolimab in advanced cancers. Germline V gene lookup returns CDR1 MDHEN and CDR2 SYDVKM. With 4 bases clipped from V and 5 bases from J, the junction kept 14 bases outside the gene matches. The CDR3 runs 19 residues. This chain connects TRBV28 to TRBJ2-1; 13 bases fit TRBD2. This receptor was obtained from an adult with an advanced solid tumor such as melanoma, head and neck, liver or kidney cancer. The specimen comprised CD4+ or CD8+ T cells sorted from blood, sampled in a trial of the OX40 agonist ivuxolimab. CDR3 region: CASSSTTSGRPNYNNEQFF. In DNA form, the CDR3 reads TGTGCCAGCAGTTCCACGACTAGCGGGAGGCCCAATTATAACAATGAGCAGTTCTTC.